The 15 T cell receptor beta chains below were found in one sample sequenced in a study of T cell responses to AZD1222 COVID-19 vaccine. This table comes from immunoSEQ multiplex PCR, and its TCRdb copy is limited to in-frame clones, with some not included. The profile covers about 69,000 clones, with approximately 87% appearing a single time and nearly 25% taken by the ten largest. Sample: peripheral blood, taken 28 days after the second AZD1222 dose. Receptor source: an adult who received the AZD1222 COVID-19 vaccine.

The chain is built from TRBV11-3 and TRBJ2-1; the D call may be TRBD1 or TRBD2 (5 bases each). The CDR3 is 17 amino acids. Germline CDR1 and CDR2: SGHNT and YENEEA. Trimming cost V 5 bases and J 8 bases, with 25 bases left between them. The CDR3 DNA reads as TGTGCCAGCAGCCGACGGGGCCGCAGCAGAATTATGGATGAGCAGTTCTTC. It yields the protein CASSRRGRSRIMDEQFF.

This chain links TRBV6-5 with TRBJ2-2; the match to TRBD2 covers 8 bases. Germline CDR1 MNHEY, CDR2 SVGAGI. The CDR3 sequence is 15 residues long. The V and J ends lost 8 bases and 0 bases, in that order; junction bases with no gene match: 5. CDR3 sequence: CASGIAGSNTGELFF. CDR3 DNA sequence: TGTGCCAGCGGAATAGCGGGGTCGAACACCGGGGAGCTGTTTTTT.

The genes are TRBV6-5 and TRBJ2-7, with 9 bases matching TRBD2. The CDR3 covers 15 residues. CDR1 is MNHEY and CDR2 is SVGAGI in the germline V gene. The ends lost 3 bases at V and 4 bases at J; junction bases unmatched: 7. CDR3 sequence: CASSYSGTSQYEQYF. The CDR3 DNA sequence: TGTGCCAGCAGTTATTCCGGGACTAGCCAATACGAGCAGTACTTC.

The chain has TRBV30 and TRBJ2-1; D uncertain. There are 13 residues in the CDR3. V was cut by 0 bases and J by 8 bases, with 11 bases left in between. Germline lookup yields CDR1 GTSNPN and CDR2 SVGIG (reference sequence). The CDR3 reads CAWSVHGVHEQFF. The CDR3 DNA reads as TGTGCCTGGAGTGTACATGGCGTTCATGAGCAGTTCTTC.

The chain is built from TRBV7-9 and TRBJ1-2; D uncertain. Trimming removed 1 base from V and 11 bases from J, with 11 bases in between. Per germline, CDR1 SEHNR and CDR2 FQNEAQ (reference sequence). The CDR3 totals 12 residues. The CDR3 DNA reads as TGTGCCAGCAGCTTAGTCGGCAACAGATACACCTTC. This encodes CASSLVGNRYTF.

CDR3 in DNA: TGTGCCAGCAGCGTAGCCAGCCTTGCGAGCTACAATGAGCAGTTCTTC. It yields the protein CASSVASLASYNEQFF. The chain is built from TRBV9 and TRBJ2-1; D remains unclear. The CDR3 is made up of 16 amino acids. Germline CDR1 SGDLS, CDR2 YYNGEE. Trimming took off 0 bases at V and 3 bases at J, with 13 bases between the two ends. The whole variable domain, remainder taken from reference TRBV9 and TRBJ2-1, is DSGVTQTPKHLITATGQRVTLRCSPRSGDLSVYWYQQSLDQGLQFLIQYYNGEERAKGNILERFSAQQFPDLHSELNLSSLELGDSALYFCASSVASLASYNEQFFGPGTRLTVL.

The CDR3 nucleotides read TGTGCCAGCAGCTTAGCCCTCGGGGATAATTCACCCCTCCACTTT. Protein: CASSLALGDNSPLHF. This sequence joins TRBV7-9 and TRBJ1-6; D is unresolved. The germline gives CDR1 SEHNR, CDR2 FQNEAQ (reference sequence). Trimming took off 0 bases at V and 5 bases at J, with 8 bases between the two ends. The CDR3 loop spans 15 amino acids.

The chain combines TRBV11-2 with TRBJ2-2; the match to TRBD2 covers 7 bases. V was pared by 5 bases and J by 3 bases, with 9 bases of the junction left unmatched. The CDR3 contains 16 residues. Germline V gene sequence: CDR1 SGHAT, CDR2 FQNNGV. The CDR3 here is CASSRERGVDTGELFF. Here the CDR3 DNA reads TGTGCCAGCAGCCGCGAACGGGGGGTTGACACCGGGGAGCTGTTTTTT.

CDR3 nucleotides: TGTGCCAGCGTCGACAGGGGTAGCACAGATACGCAGTATTTT. This codes for CASVDRGSTDTQYF. V gene TRBV7-2 combines with J gene TRBJ2-3, with 8 bases matching TRBD1. Trimming removed 8 bases from V and 0 bases from J; junction bases left unmatched: 4. The length of the CDR3 is 14 residues. Per the germline V gene, CDR1 is SGHTA and CDR2 is FQGNSA.

The chain carries TRBV5-1 and TRBJ2-1, with TRBD2 as a possible D gene (5 bases). CDR3 length: 16 residues. The V and J ends lost 0 bases and 0 bases respectively, with 10 bases between them. CDR1 and CDR2 (germline): SGHRS, YFSETQ. The DNA for the CDR3 is TGCGCCAGCAGCTTGGCCGCGGGCAGCTCCTACAATGAGCAGTTCTTC. Translated, it gives CASSLAAGSSYNEQFF.

The gene calls are TRBV6-1 and TRBJ2-2; 13 bases are a match to TRBD2. V dropped 4 bases and J dropped 6; count of bases not matched to a gene: 5. This CDR3 contains 16 residues. From germline, CDR1 is MNHNS and CDR2 SASEGT. The CDR3 DNA reads as TGTGCCAGCAGTGCCACTAGCGGGGGGGATCCCGGGGAGCTGTTTTTT. The encoded protein is CASSATSGGDPGELFF.

This chain joins TRBV7-2 and TRBJ2-3, with 10 bases matching TRBD2. The CDR3 spans 18 residues. Germline loops: CDR1 SGHTA, CDR2 FQGNSA. The trim removed 1 base at V and 3 bases at J, leaving 10 bases unmatched. The CDR3 here is CASSLGTSGARVTDTQYF. CDR3 bases: TGTGCCAGCAGCTTAGGGACTAGCGGAGCAAGGGTAACAGATACGCAGTATTTT.

The rearrangement uses TRBV5-6 and TRBJ2-7; the D is unclear. Germline CDR1 is SGHDT and CDR2 is YYEEEE. The CDR3 is 11 amino acids. Trimming took off 5 bases at V and 6 bases at J, with 9 bases between the two ends. CDR3 amino acids: CASRSLSEQYF. Here the CDR3 DNA reads TGTGCCAGCAGGTCACTGTCCGAGCAGTACTTC.

The chain couples TRBV5-3 to TRBJ2-7, with a tentative D call TRBD1 (5 bases). TRBV5-3 is sorted into the ORF group, with uncertain function. V was trimmed by 4 bases and J by 5 bases, leaving 13 bases between them. The CDR3 runs 13 residues. DNA for the CDR3: TGTGCCAGAAGCACACAACAAGGGGACGAGCAGTACTTC. Amino acids: CARSTQQGDEQYF.

The chain is built from TRBV19 and TRBJ1-3, with 7 bases that match TRBD1. The CDR3 covers 16 residues. V trimming: 5 bases; J trimming: 0 bases; junction bases outside the gene matches: 7. Germline V CDR1 and CDR2: LNHDA, SQIVND (reference sequence). DNA for the CDR3: TGTGCCAGTAGTGCGGGACAGCCGTTCTCTGGAAACACCATATATTTT. Its protein product is CASSAGQPFSGNTIYF.